This paragraph covers one TCR beta chain sequence. Its target is not known. This specimen belongs to a study of cytomegalovirus exposure and HLA in healthy donors. Background on the study: T cells numbering about 179 million yielded some 100 million unique TCR beta sequences in an earlier analysis.

Findings of the study overall: Accurate prediction of HLA-A and HLA-B alleles (for most subjects) was reportedly achieved from TCR beta sequences. Analysis was performed later, and it showed HLA-associated TCR beta chains to be more clonally expanded than equally common others.

V lost 3 bases to trimming and J lost 2 bases; unmatched junction nucleotides: 10. Germline V lookup: CDR1 SGHVS, CDR2 FQNEAQ. The CDR3 spans 18 residues. Both 60 Vbeta primers and 13 Jbeta primers went into the PCR. Assay: immunoSEQ multiplex PCR; the TCRdb copy retains only in-frame clones and omits some. Of around 150,000 clones in the sample, more than 70% are singletons; the top ten hold approximately 1.4%. The specimen sequenced was PBMCs. This receptor was identified in a man in his 60s in good health and CMV-seronegative. V is TRBV7-8 and J is TRBJ1-2; 12 bases line up with TRBD1. The CDR3: CASSFGGTGGAENYGYTF. In nucleotides, the CDR3 is TGTGCCAGCAGCTTCGGGGGGACAGGGGGCGCAGAGAACTATGGCTACACCTTC.